The 23 T cell receptor beta chains below were found in one sample sequenced in a study of shared clonotypes between healthy human individuals. The repertoire was sequenced with immunoSEQ multiplex PCR; TCRdb's copy has only in-frame clones and lacks some. Of around 440,000 clones detected, more than 70% appear once; the ten largest clones hold around 12%. The specimen was PBMCs. These receptors all come from a woman in her 40s in good health. Some clones in this sample may be carry-over from other donors' samples.

This chain links TRBV5-1 with TRBJ2-5, with no clear D. Trimming stripped 6 bases from V and 5 bases from J, with 11 bases between. The CDR3 covers 12 residues. Germline V gene lookup returns CDR1 SGHRS and CDR2 YFSETQ. The CDR3 region has the DNA TGCGCCAGCATGGATTCGGGCGAGACCCAGTACTTC. It specifies CASMDSGETQYF.

For this clone: The junction departs from germline at one end; a sequencing error may be responsible. The chain is built from TRBV10-1 and TRBJ2-2; tentatively, D is TRBD2 (6 bases). CDR3 length equals 14 residues. CDR1 and CDR2 from the germline V gene are WNHNN and SYGVQD (reference sequence). The CDR3 DNA reads TGCGCCAGCAGTGTCGGCGGGAACACCGGGGAGCCGTTTTTT. It is translated as CASSVGGNTGEPFF.

This clone was counted a single time. A far larger clone is a single base away, which makes a read error likely. The CDR3 sequence is CASSIGAMARDEKLFF. The CDR3 DNA sequence: TGCGCCAGCAGCATAGGCGCCATGGCGAGGGATGAAAAACTGTTTTTT. V usage is TRBV5-1 and J usage is TRBJ1-4, with D unresolved. This CDR3 has 16 amino acids. CDR1 is SGHRS, CDR2 YFSETQ, per germline. Trimming took off 4 bases at V and 6 bases at J, with 19 bases between the two ends.

The chain uses TRBV5-6 and TRBJ2-6; TRBD2 aligns across 13 bases. Unmatched junction bases numbered 7, after V lost 0 bases and J lost 4 bases. Germline V CDR1 and CDR2: SGHDT, YYEEEE. This CDR3 contains 19 residues. In DNA, the CDR3 is TGTGCCAGCAGCTTGGTTGGACTAGCGGGAGCGGGCGGGGCCAACGTCCTGACTTTC. Its translation: CASSLVGLAGAGGANVLTF.

This clone has just one count. This likely came from a read error, as a far larger clone is one base away. This chain joins TRBV30 and TRBJ1-1; the D is unclear. The germline gives CDR1 GTSNPN, CDR2 SVGIG (reference sequence). V lost 2 bases and J 4 bases, leaving 8 bases between the germline ends. The CDR3 length is 12 residues. The CDR3 protein is CAWSPAGTEAFF. The CDR3 coding sequence is TGTGCCTGGAGTCCGGCCGGCACTGAAGCTTTCTTT. The full variable domain, rest sourced from reference TRBV30 and TRBJ1-1, is SQTIHQWPATLVQPVGSPLSLECTVEGTSNPNLYWYRQAAGRGLQLLFYSVGIGQISSEVPQNLSASRPQDRQFILSSKKLLLSDSGFYLCAWSPAGTEAFFGQGTRLTVV.

To note about this clone: This sequence is one base from a far larger clone and is likely a read error. J is TRBJ2-1 and V is TRBV4-1, with TRBD2 matching 9 bases. CDR3 length: 17 amino acids. After removal of 3 bases from V and 8 bases from J, the junction contained 14 bases not matched to a gene. Germline assignment: CDR1 MGHRA and CDR2 YSYEKL. The CDR3 bases are TGCGCCAGCAGCCACCGGGGTAGCGGGAGTAGTTTCCATGAGCAGTTCTTC. This encodes CASSHRGSGSSFHEQFF.

The chain links TRBV28 to TRBJ1-5; D call uncertain. V was pared by 5 bases and J by 1 base, with 12 bases between. Per the germline V gene, CDR1 is MDHEN and CDR2 is SYDVKM. CDR3 size: 15 residues. The CDR3 nucleotides read TGTGCCAGCAGTCCGCCGGGTGGGAGCAATCAGCCCCAGCATTTT. Protein: CASSPPGGSNQPQHF. The whole variable domain, remainder taken from reference TRBV28 and TRBJ1-5, is DVKVTQSSRYLVKRTGEKVFLECVQDMDHENMFWYRQDPGLGLRLIYFSYDVKMKEKGDIPEGYSVSREKKERFSLILESASTNQTSMYLCASSPPGGSNQPQHFGDGTRLSIL.

The genes are TRBV4-1 and TRBJ2-3, with D possibly TRBD2 on 5 matching bases. V was shortened by 3 bases and J by 11 bases, with 15 bases between the two germline ends. Germline assignment: CDR1 MGHRA and CDR2 YSYEKL. The CDR3 contains 13 residues. The chain's CDR3 is CASSHPRNGGQYF. Written as DNA, the CDR3 is TGCGCCAGCAGCCATCCTAGGAATGGAGGGCAGTATTTT.

J is TRBJ2-1 and V is TRBV28; 7 bases align to TRBD1. This CDR3 comprises 17 residues. CDR1 and CDR2 (germline): MDHEN, SYDVKM. J was trimmed by 1 base and V by 7 bases; bases with no gene match: 13. CDR3 region: CASTVNQGDRSYNEQFF. CDR3 in DNA: TGTGCCAGCACCGTAAACCAGGGGGACCGATCCTACAATGAGCAGTTCTTC. Full variable domain (rest looked up from reference TRBV28 and TRBJ2-1): DVKVTQSSRYLVKRTGEKVFLECVQDMDHENMFWYRQDPGLGLRLIYFSYDVKMKEKGDIPEGYSVSREKKERFSLILESASTNQTSMYLCASTVNQGDRSYNEQFFGPGTRLTVL.

The rearrangement joins TRBV11-1 to TRBJ1-1; the D gene is possibly TRBD1 (6 bases). Germline CDR1 and CDR2: SGHAT and FQDESV (reference sequence). The ends were cut back, 3 bases at V and 3 bases at J, with 11 bases in the middle. The CDR3 contains 14 residues. The CDR3 here is CASSFSGVDTEAFF. DNA for the CDR3: TGTGCCAGCAGCTTTTCAGGGGTGGACACTGAAGCTTTCTTT.

A note on this clone: A single base separates this from a much larger clone, so it may be a read error. The rearrangement joins TRBV5-4 to TRBJ2-5, with 10 bases fitting TRBD1. J was trimmed by 5 bases and V by 3 bases; bases with no gene match: 1. Per the germline V gene, CDR1 is SGHNT and CDR2 is YYREEE (reference sequence). The CDR3 is 13 residues long. CDR3 nucleotides: TGTGCCAGCAGCTCGGACAGGGGGGAGACCCAGTACTTC. Its translation is CASSSDRGETQYF.

This clone was recorded at least ten times. This CDR3 is also generated by other DNA sequences in the sample. The chain joins TRBV29-1 to TRBJ2-7, with 7 positions matching TRBD1. The CDR3 is made up of 11 amino acids. With 3 bases clipped from V and 5 bases from J, the junction kept 1 base outside the gene matches. Germline V gives CDR1 SQVTM, CDR2 ANQGSEA. The CDR3 DNA reads TGCAGCGTTGAGACAGGGCACGAGCAGTACTTC. Translating gives CSVETGHEQYF.

To note about this clone: The likely explanation is a read error, given a far larger clone one base away. The rearrangement links TRBV28 to TRBJ1-1; a possible D gene is TRBD1 (5 bases). This CDR3 spans 14 amino acids. Germline V gene data show CDR1 as MDHEN and CDR2 as SYDVKM. The germline V and J ends were trimmed by 8 bases and 5 bases, with 18 bases remaining between them. In nucleotides, the CDR3 is TGTGCCAGCTTTGCGTCGGCGGGGGGTACTGAAGCTTTCTTT. Translated: CASFASAGGTEAFF.

This clone was counted once. The chain joins TRBV7-9 to TRBJ1-1, with 8 bases that match TRBD1. Germline-derived CDR1 and CDR2 are SEHNR and FQNEAQ (reference sequence). V was pared by 2 bases and J by 1 base, with 6 bases of the junction left unmatched. The CDR3 has 16 residues. CDR3 in amino acids: CASSLLSGTGNTEAFF. CDR3 in DNA: TGTGCCAGCAGCTTACTCTCAGGGACAGGGAACACTGAAGCTTTCTTT.

About this clone: A far larger clone is only one base removed, so a read error is likely. The same CDR3 can be traced to other DNA sequences in this sample. The gene calls are TRBV15 and TRBJ2-5, with D possibly being TRBD2 (7 bases). Germline V lookup: CDR1 LNHNV, CDR2 YYDKDF (reference sequence). CDR3 length: 18 amino acids. The CDR3 bases are TGTGCCACCAGCAGAGTGGGAGGGGGTCGGATATATAGAGAGACTCAGTACTTC. Protein sequence: CATSRVGGGRIYRETQYF.

This clone was seen a handful of times. Only one base separates this from a far larger clonotype, so it likely reflects a read error. This chain links TRBV18 with TRBJ1-5; no clear D. The germline gives CDR1 KGHSH, CDR2 LQKENI. The length of the CDR3 is 14 residues. The CDR3 nucleotides are TGTGCCAGCTCAGAGGCCTATAGCGATCAGCCCCAGCATTTT. It encodes CASSEAYSDQPQHF. The variable domain in full, with the rest retrieved from reference TRBV18 and TRBJ1-5, is NAGVMQNPRHLVRRRGQEARLRCSPMKGHSHVYWYRQLPEEGLKFMVYLQKENIIDESGMPKERFSAEFPKEGPSILRIQQVVRGDSAAYFCASSEAYSDQPQHFGDGTRLSIL.

The chain recombines TRBV5-1 with TRBJ1-1; D is perhaps TRBD1 (5 bases). Germline loops: CDR1 SGHRS, CDR2 YFSETQ. The CDR3 totals 13 residues. Between the trimmed V and J ends, which lost 6 bases and 2 bases, there was a span of 11 bases. As DNA, the CDR3 is TGCGCCAGCAACCCCAGGGACAACACTGAAGCTTTCTTT. Encoded protein: CASNPRDNTEAFF.

The CDR3 DNA sequence: TGTGCCAGCAGTTTAGGACAGGGAGGTGAAAAACTGTTTTTT. Translating it yields CASSLGQGGEKLFF. J is TRBJ1-4 and V is TRBV28; 8 bases align to TRBD1. This CDR3 has 14 residues. With 2 bases clipped from V and 7 bases from J, the junction kept 3 bases outside the gene matches. Germline V gene sequence: CDR1 MDHEN, CDR2 SYDVKM. Drawing the rest from reference TRBV28 and TRBJ1-4, the complete variable domain is DVKVTQSSRYLVKRTGEKVFLECVQDMDHENMFWYRQDPGLGLRLIYFSYDVKMKEKGDIPEGYSVSREKKERFSLILESASTNQTSMYLCASSLGQGGEKLFFGSGTQLSVL.

J is TRBJ2-2 and V is TRBV2; no firm D call. V lost 8 bases and J lost 7, with 23 bases in between. The germline CDR1 and CDR2 sequences are SNHLY and FYNNEI. The CDR3 runs 16 residues. CDR3 in DNA: TGTGCCAGCGGGCAGAGTACGATAACCTCGAGCGGGGAGCTGTTTTTT. Its translation is CASGQSTITSSGELFF.

Of note for this clone: This CDR3 is also generated by other DNA sequences in the sample. The CDR3 loop is CASSIGSGANVLTF. The CDR3 bases are TGTGCCAGTAGTATAGGGTCTGGGGCCAACGTCCTGACTTTC. V gene TRBV19 combines with J gene TRBJ2-6; unclear D gene. V was clipped by 1 base and J by 1 base, with 2 bases between them. The CDR3 is 14 residues long. CDR1 and CDR2 (germline): LNHDA, SQIVND (reference sequence).

This chain connects TRBV6-5 to TRBJ2-2, with D tentatively TRBD2 (6 bases). Per germline, CDR1 MNHEY and CDR2 SVGAGI. The CDR3 has 14 amino acids. V was pared by 6 bases and J by 7 bases, with 15 bases between. CDR3 residues: CASRPGWGDGELFF. DNA for the CDR3: TGTGCCAGCAGGCCGGGATGGGGGGACGGGGAGCTGTTTTTT.

Remarks on this clone: Just one base apart from a much larger clone, this may be a read error. The chain couples TRBV14 to TRBJ2-7, with 11 nucleotides matching TRBD2. Unmatched junction bases numbered 11, after V lost 4 bases and J lost 9 bases. Germline CDR1 is SGHDN and CDR2 is FVKESK. The CDR3 totals 15 residues. CDR3 DNA: TGTGCCAGCAGCCCAATACTAGCGGGAGTGGGAGGGCAGTACTTC. This translates into CASSPILAGVGGQYF.

The chain couples TRBV9 to TRBJ2-7; TRBD2 matches at 10 bases. Germline V gives CDR1 SGDLS, CDR2 YYNGEE. With V trimmed by 4 bases and J by 7 bases, 14 bases remained unmatched. The CDR3 extends over 16 amino acids. DNA of the CDR3: TGTGCCAGCAGCCCCCATAGGAGCGGGAGGGCGCAGGAGCAGTACTTC. It translates to CASSPHRSGRAQEQYF. The entire variable domain, with the rest obtained from reference TRBV9 and TRBJ2-7, is as follows: DSGVTQTPKHLITATGQRVTLRCSPRSGDLSVYWYQQSLDQGLQFLIQYYNGEERAKGNILERFSAQQFPDLHSELNLSSLELGDSALYFCASSPHRSGRAQEQYFGPGTRLTVT.